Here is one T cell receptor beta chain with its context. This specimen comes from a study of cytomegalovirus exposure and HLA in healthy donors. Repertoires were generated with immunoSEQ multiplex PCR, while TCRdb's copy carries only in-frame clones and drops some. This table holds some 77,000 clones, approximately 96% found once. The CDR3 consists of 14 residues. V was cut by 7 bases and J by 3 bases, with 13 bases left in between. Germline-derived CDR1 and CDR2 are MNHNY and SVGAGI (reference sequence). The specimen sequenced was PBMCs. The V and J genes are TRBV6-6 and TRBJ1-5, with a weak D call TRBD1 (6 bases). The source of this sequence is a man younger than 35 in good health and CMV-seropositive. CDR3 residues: CASTGRGSNQPQHF. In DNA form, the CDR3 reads TGTGCCAGCACCGGAAGGGGGTCCAATCAGCCCCAGCATTTT.